This is a list of T cell receptor beta chains from one sample in a study of blood T cell repertoires in COVID-19. Sequenced by immunoSEQ multiplex PCR; TCRdb stores in-frame clones only, minus some. The sample includes 140,000 to 150,000 clones, roughly 89% of them seen just once. Sequencing was performed on peripheral blood. The receptors here all came from a woman aged 45-60 years with active or convalescent COVID-19. Each CDR3 is given with its conserved first and last residue. A D gene is named only where the DNA matches it firmly. Expanded clones get a size class; other rows say once, few or many, or leave the size out.

J gene	clone size	V gene	D gene	CDR3 DNA	CDR3 protein
TRBJ2-7	.	TRBV7-8	.	TGTGCCAGCAGAAAAACAGGGGACTTTTCCTACGAGCAGTACTTC	CASRKTGDFSYEQYF
TRBJ1-5	.	TRBV7-2	.	TGTGCCAGCAGCTCTCTGCTTGAGTCGGCCCAGCATTTT	CASSSLLESAQHF
TRBJ2-5	.	TRBV5-1	.	TGCGCCAGCAGCTTTTCCCCCGACAGCCACCAAGAGACCCAGTACTTC	CASSFSPDSHQETQYF
TRBJ1-2	.	TRBV19	.	TGTGCCAGTAGTACCCAGAATTTCTATGGCTACACCTTC	CASSTQNFYGYTF
TRBJ2-7	.	TRBV18	.	TGTGCCAGCTCACCGGAGGCAAGTGGCATCTACGAGCAGTACTTC	CASSPEASGIYEQYF
TRBJ1-2	few	TRBV2	TRBD1	TGTGCCAGCACCCTTCGGACAGGGGGCGACTATGGCTACACCTTC	CASTLRTGGDYGYTF
TRBJ1-2	.	TRBV5-4	TRBD1	TGTGCCAGCAGAAACAGACAGGGCAACTATGGCTACACCTTC	CASRNRQGNYGYTF
TRBJ2-7	.	TRBV5-1	TRBD1	TGCGCCAGCAGCGTGACGACAGGGGGCCAATACGAGCAGTACTTC	CASSVTTGGQYEQYF
TRBJ1-1	.	TRBV28	TRBD1	TGTGCCAGCAACTTCCCCCAGGGGGCGCTTTCCGCTGAAGCTTTCTTT	CASNFPQGALSAEAFF
TRBJ1-1	once	TRBV5-1	.	TGCGCCAGCAGCTTGGCTGCAGGGAACATGCACGCTTTCTTT	CASSLAAGNMHAFF
TRBJ2-3	.	TRBV6-4	.	TGTGCCAGCAGTGACAGGATTGGAGCGGACTACCCCTATTCCGAAGATACGCAGTATTTT	CASSDRIGADYPYSEDTQYF
TRBJ1-2	few	TRBV6-6	TRBD1	TGTGCCAGCAGTTACACAGGGGACAGGACCCTCTGGGGCTACACCTTC	CASSYTGDRTLWGYTF
TRBJ1-4	.	TRBV6-6	.	TGTGCCAGCAACGACAGGATGAGTGAAAAACTGTTTTTT	CASNDRMSEKLFF
TRBJ1-5	.	TRBV7-2	.	TGTGCCAGCAGCTTAAACAATCTCAATCAGCCCCAGCATTTT	CASSLNNLNQPQHF
TRBJ2-7	.	TRBV3-1/TRBV3-2	TRBD1	TGTGCCAGCAGCCAAGGGACAGGGACCGAGCAGTACTTC	CASSQGTGTEQYF
TRBJ1-1	.	TRBV27	TRBD1	TGTGCCAGCAGTTTAGGGCAGGGGGCTACTGAAGCTTTCTTT	CASSLGQGATEAFF
TRBJ2-5	.	TRBV3-1/TRBV3-2	TRBD2	TGTGCCAGCAGCCAGGGGGGGTTCCAAGAGACCCAGTACTTC	CASSQGGFQETQYF
TRBJ1-5	.	TRBV27	.	TGTGCCAGCAGCCGACAGGCCCATCAGCCCCAGCATTTT	CASSRQAHQPQHF
TRBJ1-2	.	TRBV7-2	TRBD1	TGTGCCAGCAGCATAACAGGGGGCCGGGGCTACACCTTC	CASSITGGRGYTF
TRBJ2-3	.	TRBV7-2	.	TGTGCCAGCAGCTCCCAAACTCCCCTATTGGATACGCAGTATTTT	CASSSQTPLLDTQYF
TRBJ1-2	.	TRBV3-1/TRBV3-2	TRBD1	TGTGCCAGCAGCCAATTGGACAGGCAGAACTATGGCTACACCTTC	CASSQLDRQNYGYTF
TRBJ1-1	.	TRBV27	.	TGTGCCAGCATGACAAGGCAGGATTTGAACACTGAAGCTTTCTTT	CASMTRQDLNTEAFF
TRBJ2-3	once	TRBV2	.	TGTGCCAGCAGTGAACTCGAGGAAGTAGATACGCAGTATTTT	CASSELEEVDTQYF